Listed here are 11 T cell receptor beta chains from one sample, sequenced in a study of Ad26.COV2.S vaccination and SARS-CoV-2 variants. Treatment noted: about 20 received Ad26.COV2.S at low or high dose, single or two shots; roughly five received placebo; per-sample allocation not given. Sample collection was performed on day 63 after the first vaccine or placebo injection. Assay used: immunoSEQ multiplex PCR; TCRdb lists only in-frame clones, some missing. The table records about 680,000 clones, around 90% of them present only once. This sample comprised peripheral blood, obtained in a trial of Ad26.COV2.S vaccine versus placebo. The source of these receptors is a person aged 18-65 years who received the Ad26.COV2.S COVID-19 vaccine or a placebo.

The CDR3 loop is CASSSEGLAQIYNEQFF. In DNA form, the CDR3 reads TGTGCCAGCAGCTCCGAGGGACTAGCGCAGATTTACAATGAGCAGTTCTTC. This chain uses TRBV5-4 with TRBJ2-1; 10 bases line up with TRBD2. CDR1 SGHNT and CDR2 YYREEE come from the germline V gene (reference sequence). The CDR3 has 17 amino acids. The ends lost 3 bases at V and 4 bases at J; junction bases unmatched: 10.

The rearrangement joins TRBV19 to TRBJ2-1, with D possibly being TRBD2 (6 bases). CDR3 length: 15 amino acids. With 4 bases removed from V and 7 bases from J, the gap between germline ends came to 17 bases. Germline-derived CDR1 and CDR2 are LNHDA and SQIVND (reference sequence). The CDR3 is CASSKGTSSVNEQFF. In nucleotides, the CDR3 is TGTGCCAGTAGTAAGGGAACATCTAGCGTGAATGAGCAGTTCTTC. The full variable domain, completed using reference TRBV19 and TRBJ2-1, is DGGITQSPKYLFRKEGQNVTLSCEQNLNHDAMYWYRQDPGQGLRLIYYSQIVNDFQKGDIAEGYSVSREKKESFPLTVTSAQKNPTAFYLCASSKGTSSVNEQFFGPGTRLTVL.

Here the CDR3 reads CASSFGRNQPQHF. In nucleotides, the CDR3 is TGTGCCAGCAGTTTCGGCAGAAATCAGCCCCAGCATTTT. The genes are TRBV27 and TRBJ1-5; D call uncertain. V dropped 3 bases and J dropped 4 bases, with 7 bases sitting between them. This CDR3 contains 13 residues. Looked up from germline, CDR1 is MNHEY and CDR2 is SMNVEV (reference sequence).

The CDR3 sequence: CASSLSPSGGQTYEQYF. In DNA form, the CDR3 reads TGTGCCAGCAGCTTGTCCCCTAGCGGAGGGCAGACCTACGAGCAGTACTTC. The chain uses TRBV5-4 and TRBJ2-7, with 7 bases fitting TRBD2. The germline V gene has CDR1 SGHNT and CDR2 YYREEE (reference sequence). The CDR3 runs to 17 residues. After removal of 1 base from V and 2 bases from J, the junction contained 12 bases not matched to a gene.

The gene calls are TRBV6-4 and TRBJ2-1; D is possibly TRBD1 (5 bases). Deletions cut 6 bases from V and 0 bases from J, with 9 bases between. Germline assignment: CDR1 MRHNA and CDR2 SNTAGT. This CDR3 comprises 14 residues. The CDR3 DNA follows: TGTGCCAGCAGCGCCACAGGCTCCTACAATGAGCAGTTCTTC. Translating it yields CASSATGSYNEQFF.

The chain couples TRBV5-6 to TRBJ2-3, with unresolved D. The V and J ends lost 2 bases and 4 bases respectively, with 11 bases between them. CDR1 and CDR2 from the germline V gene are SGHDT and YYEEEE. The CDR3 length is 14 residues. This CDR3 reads CASSFPSGADTQYF. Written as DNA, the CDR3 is TGTGCCAGCAGCTTCCCCTCGGGCGCAGATACGCAGTATTTT.

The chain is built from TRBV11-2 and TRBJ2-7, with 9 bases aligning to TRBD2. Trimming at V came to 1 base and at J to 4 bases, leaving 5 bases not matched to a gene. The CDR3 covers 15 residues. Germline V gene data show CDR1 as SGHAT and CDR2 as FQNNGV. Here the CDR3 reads CASSLVSSGSYEQYF. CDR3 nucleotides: TGTGCCAGCAGCTTAGTTAGTAGCGGGAGTTACGAGCAGTACTTC. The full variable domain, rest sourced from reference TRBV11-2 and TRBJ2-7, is EAGVAQSPRYKIIEKRQSVAFWCNPISGHATLYWYQQILGQGPKLLIQFQNNGVVDDSQLPKDRFSAERLKGVDSTLKIQPAKLEDSAVYLCASSLVSSGSYEQYFGPGTRLTVT.

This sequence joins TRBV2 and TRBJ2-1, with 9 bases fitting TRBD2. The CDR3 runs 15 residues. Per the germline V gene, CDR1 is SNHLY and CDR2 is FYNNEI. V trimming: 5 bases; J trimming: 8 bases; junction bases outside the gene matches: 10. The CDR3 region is CASSSAGGWNHEQFF. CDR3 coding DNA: TGTGCCAGCAGTTCCGCGGGAGGGTGGAATCATGAGCAGTTCTTC.

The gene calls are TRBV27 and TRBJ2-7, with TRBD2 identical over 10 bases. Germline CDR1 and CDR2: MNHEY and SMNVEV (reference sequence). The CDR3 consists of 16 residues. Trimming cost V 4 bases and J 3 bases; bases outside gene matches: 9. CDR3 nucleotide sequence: TGTGCCAGCAGTTCGTATAGCGGGGGGACCTTCTACGAGCAGTACTTC. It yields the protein CASSSYSGGTFYEQYF.

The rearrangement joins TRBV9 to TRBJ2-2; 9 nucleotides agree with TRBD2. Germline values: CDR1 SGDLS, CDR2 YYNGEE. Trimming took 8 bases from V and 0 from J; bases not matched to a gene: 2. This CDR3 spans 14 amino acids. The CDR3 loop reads CASGLASNTGELFF. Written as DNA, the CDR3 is TGTGCCAGTGGACTAGCGTCGAACACCGGGGAGCTGTTTTTT.

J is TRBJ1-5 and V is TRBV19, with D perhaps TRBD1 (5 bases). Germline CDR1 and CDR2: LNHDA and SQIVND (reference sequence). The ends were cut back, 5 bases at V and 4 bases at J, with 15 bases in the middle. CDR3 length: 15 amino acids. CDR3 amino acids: CASSGGGSPNQPQHF. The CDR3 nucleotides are TGTGCCAGTAGTGGCGGGGGATCGCCAAATCAGCCCCAGCATTTT.